This passage covers 5 T cell receptor beta chains from one sample sequenced in a study of vaccination and CD4 T cells after COVID-19. Their specific antigens are unknown. Treatment specified: roughly 10-day PBMC culture with coronavirus spike peptide pools or control peptides (ViraFEST assay). Sequenced with the Oncomine TCR Beta short-read assay was DNA taken from cultured CD4+ T cells. TCRdb re-called the PCR reads through MiXCR, storing one row per CDR3 protein. The table records 8,000 to 8,500 distinct CDR3 sequences, approximately 46% of them present only once. The sequencing input was CD4+ T cells from blood, cultured in vitro. These receptors were taken from a human donor who had recovered from COVID-19.

This clonotype was found a few times. V is TRBV12-3 or TRBV12-4 and J is TRBJ1-2; D remains unclear. V was shortened by 3 bases and J by 6 bases, with 8 bases between the two germline ends. The CDR3 has 12 amino acids. The CDR3 region is CASSFLGNGYTF. DNA for the CDR3: TGTGCCAGCAGTTTTCTTGGCAATGGCTACACCTTC.

CDR3 sequence reads: CASSEFAGEKTQYF. The CDR3 DNA sequence: TGTGCCAGCAGCGAATTTGCGGGAGAGAAGACCCAGTACTTC. The chain is built from TRBV21-1 and TRBJ2-5; the table gives TRBD2 as D, unverified against the DNA. TRBV21-1 is reported as a pseudogene. The CDR3 contains 14 residues.

This clonotype was seen only once. The rearrangement joins TRBV6-1 to TRBJ1-2; D is ambiguous. Trimming cost V 7 bases and J 7 bases, with 25 bases left between them. The CDR3 covers 16 residues. CDR1 is MNHNS and CDR2 is SASEGT in the germline V gene. The CDR3 sequence: CASKEGGIRAAGGYTF. In DNA form, the CDR3 reads TGTGCCAGCAAAGAGGGAGGGATCCGTGCGGCTGGTGGCTACACCTTC.

The chain links TRBV2 to TRBJ1-5; D perhaps matches TRBD1 (6 bases). Trimming removed 6 bases at V and 2 bases at J, with 8 bases between. Germline assignment: CDR1 SNHLY and CDR2 FYNNEI. The CDR3 runs 13 residues. This CDR3 is CASRNRGNQPQHF. CDR3 bases: TGTGCCAGCAGAAACAGGGGCAATCAGCCCCAGCATTTT.

The chain employs TRBV18 and TRBJ1-1; D not resolved. The length of the CDR3 is 13 residues. Trimming shortened V by 5 bases and J by 0 bases, and 7 bases separated the two germline ends. The V gene's germline CDR1 is KGHSH and CDR2 LQKENI. The CDR3 region has the DNA TGTGCCAGCTCAATGGCCGTGAACACTGAAGCTTTCTTT. This codes for CASSMAVNTEAFF.